This T cell receptor (beta chain) was captured in a study of STAT5B mutations in CD4+ large granular lymphocyte leukemia. General study findings and limits: Top patient clones used TRBV06 genes more often: 8/27 versus 2/35 in controls.

From germline, CDR1 is MNHEY and CDR2 SMNVEV (reference sequence). This CDR3 region has 13 residues. Between the trimmed V and J ends, which lost 3 bases and 7 bases, there was a span of 10 bases. Sequencing was performed with immunoSEQ multiplex PCR; in TCRdb, only in-frame clones are kept and a portion is missing. The table lists 23,000 or so clones, roughly 76% of them singletons, with 4% in the top ten. In the case of this clone: Its antigen is currently unknown. The sample holds other DNA sequences that translate to the same CDR3.

Material: CD4+ T cells from blood buffy coats. The TCR originated in a human donor in good health. The chain combines TRBV27 with TRBJ1-5, with D tentatively TRBD1 (5 bases). The chain's CDR3 is CASSFGGDQPQHF. The CDR3 nucleotides are TGTGCCAGCAGTTTTGGGGGGGACCAGCCCCAGCATTTT.